This T cell receptor beta chain originates from a study of control samples from healthy donors and cancer patients. A few counts support this clone. CDR3 length equals 13 residues. Unmatched junction bases numbered 10, after V lost 5 bases and J lost 16 bases. The germline gives CDR1 SGHTA, CDR2 FQGTGA. The protocol was immunoSEQ multiplex PCR, while the TCRdb copy is restricted to in-frame clones and leaves out a portion. This sample yields over 150,000 clones, of which nearly 90% are seen a single time; just over 1.4% belongs to the top ten. This TCR derives from a woman aged 45 to 65 in good health. This rearrangement joins TRBV7-3 to TRBJ1-6; 8 bases line up with TRBD1. Sequenced material: blood. The CDR3 protein is CASSTWTGNLLHF. CDR3 in DNA: TGTGCCAGCAGCACTTGGACAGGGAACTTACTCCACTTT.